This is a list of T cell receptor beta chains from one sample in a study of T cell clonotyping in hematopoietic cell transplantation. Sequencing was performed with immunoSEQ multiplex PCR; in TCRdb, only in-frame clones are kept and a portion is missing. In the table there are some 8,700 clones, 75% to 85% of which are singletons. Sequenced material: peripheral blood mononuclear cells, taken 180 days after allogeneic stem cell transplant. Receptor source: a female patient aged 45-65 years who had an allogeneic stem cell transplant from an unrelated donor, so the T cells may come from the graft donor. Some clones in this sample may be carry-over from other donors' samples. Each CDR3 is given with its conserved first and last residue. Fields, in order: J gene, D gene, V gene, clone size, CDR3 protein, CDR3 DNA. D genes are given only for firm matches. Size is stated for part of the rows, as once, few or many counts, or as a class when the clone is expanded.

TRBJ2-3,TRBD2,TRBV28,.,CASSLLAGGSTQYF,TGTGCCAGCAGTTTACTAGCGGGAGGGTCAACGCAGTATTTT
TRBJ1-5,TRBD1,TRBV2,.,CASSEAGQGVQPQHF,TGTGCCAGCAGTGAAGCGGGGCAGGGGGTGCAGCCCCAGCATTTT
TRBJ1-1,.,TRBV11-1,few,CASSLRNRDTEAFF,TGTGCCAGCAGCTTAAGAAACAGGGACACTGAAGCTTTCTTT
TRBJ2-7,TRBD1,TRBV7-9,.,CASADRGPYEQYF,TGTGCCAGCGCCGATAGGGGGCCCTACGAGCAGTACTTC
TRBJ2-3,.,TRBV10-3,.,CAIRGDGSNTDTQYF,TGTGCCATCAGGGGGGACGGTTCGAACACAGATACGCAGTATTTT
TRBJ1-1,.,TRBV29-1,.,CSVDWASNTEAFF,TGCAGCGTTGATTGGGCGTCGAACACTGAAGCTTTCTTT
TRBJ1-2,.,TRBV6-5,once,CASSYSRQNYGYTF,TGTGCCAGCAGTTACTCGAGACAAAACTATGGCTACACCTTC
TRBJ2-7,.,TRBV11-1,.,CASSLSRTYEQYF,TGTGCCAGCAGCTTATCCAGAACCTACGAGCAGTACTTC
TRBJ2-7,.,TRBV7-9,.,CASTQDTYEQYF,TGTGCCAGCACGCAGGACACCTACGAGCAGTACTTC
TRBJ1-2,.,TRBV6-5,.,CASALGRSAYGYTF,TGTGCCAGCGCGTTGGGGAGGTCCGCCTATGGCTACACCTTC
TRBJ1-6,TRBD1,TRBV9,.,CASSGRDRGNSPLHF,TGTGCCAGCAGCGGACGGGACAGGGGGAATTCACCCCTCCACTTT
TRBJ2-5,.,TRBV11-2,few,CASSLAGETQYF,TGTGCCAGCAGCTTGGCGGGGGAGACCCAGTACTTC
TRBJ2-7,.,TRBV4-3,.,CASSQGRQGGSYEQYF,TGCGCCAGCAGCCAAGGCCGACAGGGAGGCTCCTACGAGCAGTACTTC
TRBJ2-7,TRBD2,TRBV6-4,.,CASSAIAGVSYEQYF,TGTGCCAGCAGCGCGATAGCGGGGGTCTCCTACGAGCAGTACTTC
TRBJ2-3,TRBD2,TRBV19,.,CASSELAGEGTDTQYF,TGTGCCAGTAGTGAACTGGCGGGAGAAGGCACAGATACGCAGTATTTT
TRBJ2-5,.,TRBV29-1,.,CSSKTYQETQYF,TGCAGCTCCAAAACGTACCAAGAGACCCAGTACTTC
TRBJ2-7,.,TRBV2,.,CASSTTSFEQYF,TGTGCCAGCAGTACAACTAGTTTCGAGCAGTACTTC
TRBJ1-2,TRBD1,TRBV19,.,CASSSSGTGAGYTF,TGTGCCAGTAGTAGCTCCGGGACAGGGGCCGGCTACACCTTC
TRBJ1-1,TRBD1,TRBV7-2,.,CASSFPGQPGSEAFF,TGTGCCAGCAGCTTCCCGGGACAGCCAGGCTCTGAAGCTTTCTTT
TRBJ1-2,TRBD1,TRBV11-1,once,CASSQDRAGGYTF,TGTGCCAGCAGCCAGGACAGGGCAGGGGGCTACACCTTC
TRBJ2-3,.,TRBV25-1,once,CASSEWDRTDTQYF,TGTGCCAGCAGTGAATGGGACCGCACAGATACGCAGTATTTT
TRBJ1-5,.,TRBV6-1,once,CASSQGQRSNQPQHF,TGTGCCAGCAGTCAAGGACAGAGAAGCAATCAGCCCCAGCATTTT
TRBJ1-5,.,TRBV23-1,few,CASNQPQHF,TGCGCCAGTAATCAGCCCCAGCATTTT
TRBJ1-3,.,TRBV7-3,.,CASGRGSGNTIYF,TGTGCCAGCGGCAGGGGCTCTGGAAACACCATATATTTT
TRBJ2-7,.,TRBV11-2,.,CASSVQDPTYEQYF,TGTGCCAGCAGCGTCCAAGACCCGACCTACGAGCAGTACTTC
TRBJ1-6,.,TRBV12-2,.,CASSLKGNSPLHF,TGTGCAAGCAGCTTAAAGGGCAATTCACCCCTCCACTTT
TRBJ1-2,.,TRBV27,.,CASSLAPELKSYGYTF,TGTGCCAGCAGTTTAGCCCCAGAGCTGAAGAGCTATGGCTACACCTTC
TRBJ1-6,.,TRBV19,.,CASSGRQDADNSPLHF,TGTGCCAGTAGTGGAAGACAGGACGCCGATAATTCACCCCTCCACTTT